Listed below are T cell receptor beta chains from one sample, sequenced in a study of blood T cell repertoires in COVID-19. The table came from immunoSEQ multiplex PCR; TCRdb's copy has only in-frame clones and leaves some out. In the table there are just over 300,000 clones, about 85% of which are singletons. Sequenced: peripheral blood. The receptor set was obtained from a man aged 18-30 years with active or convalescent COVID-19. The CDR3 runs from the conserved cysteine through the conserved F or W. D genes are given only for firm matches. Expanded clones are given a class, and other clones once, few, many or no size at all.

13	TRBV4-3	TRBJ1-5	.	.	TGCGCCAGCAGCGTAAGTCGGGATCAGCCCCAGCATTTT	CASSVSRDQPQHF
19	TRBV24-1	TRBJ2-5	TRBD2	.	TGTGCCCCCAGTGACCGGGGGGGCGGGCGGGGAGGGCACCAAGAGACCCAGTACTTC	CAPSDRGGGRGGHQETQYF
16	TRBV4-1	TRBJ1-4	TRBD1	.	TGCGCCAGCAGCCAAGATTGGAGGGGGCATAATGAAAAACTGTTTTTT	CASSQDWRGHNEKLFF
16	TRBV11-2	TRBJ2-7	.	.	TGTGCCAGCAGCTTAGTTTGGGGGGAGAGCTCCTACGAGCAGTACTTC	CASSLVWGESSYEQYF
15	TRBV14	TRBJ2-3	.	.	TGTGCCAGCGGGCCGACAATACAGAGCACAGATACGCAGTATTTT	CASGPTIQSTDTQYF
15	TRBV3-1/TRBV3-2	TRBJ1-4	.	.	TGTGCCAGCAGCCAAAACGGACAGCCGAATGAAAAACTGTTTTTT	CASSQNGQPNEKLFF
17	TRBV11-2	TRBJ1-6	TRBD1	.	TGTGCCAGCAGCTTAGTGGGCGGACAGGGCTATAATTCACCCCTCCACTTT	CASSLVGGQGYNSPLHF
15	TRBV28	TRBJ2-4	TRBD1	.	TGTGCCAGCAGTTCCCCGACAGGGGCAGTGGACATTCAGTACTTC	CASSSPTGAVDIQYF
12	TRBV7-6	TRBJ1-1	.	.	TGTGCCAGCAGCCCCACAGGTTTAAGGGCTTTCTTT	CASSPTGLRAFF
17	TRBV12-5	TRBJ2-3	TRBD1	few	TGTGCTAGTGGTTTGGTAAAGTCGGACAGGGTGACAGATACGCAGTATTTT	CASGLVKSDRVTDTQYF
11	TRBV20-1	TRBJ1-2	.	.	TGCAGTGCTACCTCTAACTATGGCTACACCTTC	CSATSNYGYTF
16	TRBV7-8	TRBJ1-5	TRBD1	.	TGTGCCAGCAGCTTGCCGGGACAGGCGAGGGGTCAGCCCCAGCATTTT	CASSLPGQARGQPQHF
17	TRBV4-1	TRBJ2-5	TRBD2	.	TGCGCCAGCAGCCAAGAGGGGGGACTAGCGGCCCAAGAGACCCAGTACTTC	CASSQEGGLAAQETQYF
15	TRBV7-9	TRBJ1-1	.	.	TGTGCCAGCAGCTTAGAAACTTCGATGAACACTGAAGCTTTCTTT	CASSLETSMNTEAFF
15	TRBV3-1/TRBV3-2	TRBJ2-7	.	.	TGTGCCAGCAGCCAAGAGTTCGTCCGGTCCTACGAGCAGTACTTC	CASSQEFVRSYEQYF
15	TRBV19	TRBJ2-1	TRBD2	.	TGTGCCAGTAGTATTCGGGGGAGGGAAAACAATGAGCAGTTCTTC	CASSIRGRENNEQFF
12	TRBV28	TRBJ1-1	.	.	TGTGCCAGCAGTTACATCTACACTGAAGCTTTCTTT	CASSYIYTEAFF
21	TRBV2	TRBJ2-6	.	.	TGTGCCAGCAGTGAAATTGGCCCGACAGGTCATCGATTTTCTGGGGCCAACGTCCTGACTTTC	CASSEIGPTGHRFSGANVLTF
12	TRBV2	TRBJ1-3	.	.	TGTGCCAGCGATGCCGGTGGAAACACCATATATTTT	CASDAGGNTIYF
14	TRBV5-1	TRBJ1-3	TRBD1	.	TGCGCCAGCAGAGGGACAGTCTCTGGAAACACCATATATTTT	CASRGTVSGNTIYF
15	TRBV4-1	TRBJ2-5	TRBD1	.	TGCGCCAGCAGCCATCCCGGGACAGCCAAAGAGACCCAGTACTTC	CASSHPGTAKETQYF
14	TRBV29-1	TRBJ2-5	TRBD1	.	TGCAGCGTTGAAAGGGGGCTAGCTAAGAAGACCCAGTACTTC	CSVERGLAKKTQYF
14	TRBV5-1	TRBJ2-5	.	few	TGCGCCAGCAGCTTGGGACATACCCAAGAGACCCAGTACTTC	CASSLGHTQETQYF
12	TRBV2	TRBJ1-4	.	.	TGTGCCAGCAGTGGACAAAGCGAAAAACTGTTTTTT	CASSGQSEKLFF
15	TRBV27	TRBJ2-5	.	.	TGTGCCAGCAGTTTAGTGGGACAAAGAAAAGAGACCCAGTACTTC	CASSLVGQRKETQYF
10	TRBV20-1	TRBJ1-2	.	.	TGCAGTGCTAGCGACTATGGCTACACCTTC	CSASDYGYTF
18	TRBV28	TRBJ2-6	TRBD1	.	TGTGCCAGCAGTTCCCCACGGGACAGCCGCTCTGGGGCCAACGTCCTGACTTTC	CASSSPRDSRSGANVLTF
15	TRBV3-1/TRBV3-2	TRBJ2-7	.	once	TGTGCCAGCAGCCAAGGATTCAGGCTAGGGGTCGAGCAGTACTTC	CASSQGFRLGVEQYF
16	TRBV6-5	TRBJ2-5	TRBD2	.	TGTGCCAGCAGTTTTACTAGCGGGGGGGGCTTAAAGACCCAGTACTTC	CASSFTSGGGLKTQYF
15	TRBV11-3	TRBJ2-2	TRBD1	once	TGTGCCAGCAGCTCTCGGACAGGGGGTACCGGGGAGCTGTTTTTT	CASSSRTGGTGELFF
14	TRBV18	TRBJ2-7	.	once	TGTGCCAGCTCCCCACGGTCAGGTCTCAACGAGCAGTACTTC	CASSPRSGLNEQYF
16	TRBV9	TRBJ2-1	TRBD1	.	TGTGCCAGCAGCGAGGGGGGGACAGGGATCAACAATGAGCAGTTCTTC	CASSEGGTGINNEQFF
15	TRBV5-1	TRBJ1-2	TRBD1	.	TGCGCCAGCAGCCCGGAGACAGGGGGGTACTATGGCTACACCTTC	CASSPETGGYYGYTF
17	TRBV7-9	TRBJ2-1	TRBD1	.	TGTGCCAGCAGCTTAGCGGCTCCGGGACAGTCCTACAATGAGCAGTTCTTC	CASSLAAPGQSYNEQFF
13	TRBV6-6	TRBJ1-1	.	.	TGTGCCAGCAGGGATACAGGTTCAACTGAAGCTTTCTTT	CASRDTGSTEAFF
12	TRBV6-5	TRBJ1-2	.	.	TGTGCCAGCAGTCCACAAGACTATGGCTACACCTTC	CASSPQDYGYTF
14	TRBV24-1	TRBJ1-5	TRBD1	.	TGTGCCACCAGTGCCGGGGACAGCGTGTTGCCCCAGCATTTT	CATSAGDSVLPQHF
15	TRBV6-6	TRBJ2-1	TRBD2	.	TGTGCCAGCAGTTGGGGGACTAGCGGGAGCAATGAGCAGTTCTTC	CASSWGTSGSNEQFF
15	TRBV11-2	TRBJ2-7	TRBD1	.	TGTGCCAGCAGCTCCGGGACAGGGGACTTCTACGAGCAGTACTTC	CASSSGTGDFYEQYF
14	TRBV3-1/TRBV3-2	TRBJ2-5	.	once	TGTGCCACTCTCCGGGCGGCAGGCGGGGAGACCCAGTACTTC	CATLRAAGGETQYF
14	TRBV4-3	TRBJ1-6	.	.	TGCGCCAGCAGCCAAGGAGTAGTAAATTCACCCCTCCACTTT	CASSQGVVNSPLHF
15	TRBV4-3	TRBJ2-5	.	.	TGCGCCAGCAGCCAAGAAAGTTTGGGGGCGAAGACCCAGTACTTC	CASSQESLGAKTQYF
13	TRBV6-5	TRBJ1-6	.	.	TGTGCCAGCAGTTGGGGCCCCGATTCACCCCTCCACTTT	CASSWGPDSPLHF
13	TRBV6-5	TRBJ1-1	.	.	TGTGCCAGCAGCCCAGGCTCCGGCACTGAAGCTTTCTTT	CASSPGSGTEAFF
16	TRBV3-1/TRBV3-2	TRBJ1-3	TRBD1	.	TGTGCCAGCAGCCCGTTAGGGACAGGCTCTGGAAACACCATATATTTT	CASSPLGTGSGNTIYF
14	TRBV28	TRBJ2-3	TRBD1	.	TGTGCCAGCGGGACAGGAGAAAGCACAGATACGCAGTATTTT	CASGTGESTDTQYF
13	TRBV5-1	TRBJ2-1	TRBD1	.	TGCGCCAGCAGCTTGGACAGGGGCTATGAGCAGTTCTTC	CASSLDRGYEQFF
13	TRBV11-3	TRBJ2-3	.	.	TGTGCCAGCAGCTTATCCCGCGAAAATACGCAGTATTTT	CASSLSRENTQYF
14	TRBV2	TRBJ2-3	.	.	TGTGCCAGCAGTGTTAAGCGGAGCACAGATACGCAGTATTTT	CASSVKRSTDTQYF
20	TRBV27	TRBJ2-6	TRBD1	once	TGTGCCAGCAGTTCAAAGCCCCGGGACAGGGGGACGTGGGGGGCCAACGTCCTGACTTTC	CASSSKPRDRGTWGANVLTF
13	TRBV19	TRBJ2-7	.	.	TGTGCCAGTAGTATGTGGCACACCTACGAGCAGTACTTC	CASSMWHTYEQYF
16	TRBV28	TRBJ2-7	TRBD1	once	TGTGCCAGCCGTGGAAGGGGACAGCGATATAGCTACGAGCAGTACTTC	CASRGRGQRYSYEQYF
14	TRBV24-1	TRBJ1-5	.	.	TGTGCCACCAGTGATTTGACAGCTAATCAGCCCCAGCATTTT	CATSDLTANQPQHF
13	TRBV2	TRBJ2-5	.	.	TGTGCCAGCGTTGGCGGGGTACAAGAGACCCAGTACTTC	CASVGGVQETQYF
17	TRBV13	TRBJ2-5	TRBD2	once	TGTGCCAGCAGCTTAAAGCCTAGCGGGGAATTCCGTGAGACCCAGTACTTC	CASSLKPSGEFRETQYF
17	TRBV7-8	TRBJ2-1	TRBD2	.	TGTGCCAGCAGCCCGGGGACTAGCGGGGGACCCTACAATGAGCAGTTCTTC	CASSPGTSGGPYNEQFF
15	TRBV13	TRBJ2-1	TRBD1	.	TGTGCCAGCAGCTTAGTGCGACAGGGATTCAATGAGCAGTTCTTC	CASSLVRQGFNEQFF
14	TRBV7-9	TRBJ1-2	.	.	TGTGCCAGCAGCCACATCCCGGGGGTGGGTGGCTACACCTTC	CASSHIPGVGGYTF
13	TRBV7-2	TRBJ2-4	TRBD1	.	TGTGCCAGCAGCTTAAACAGGGGTGACATTCAGTACTTC	CASSLNRGDIQYF
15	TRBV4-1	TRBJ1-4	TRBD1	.	TGCGCCAGCAGCCAGGAGGACAGGGCTAATGAAAAACTGTTTTTT	CASSQEDRANEKLFF